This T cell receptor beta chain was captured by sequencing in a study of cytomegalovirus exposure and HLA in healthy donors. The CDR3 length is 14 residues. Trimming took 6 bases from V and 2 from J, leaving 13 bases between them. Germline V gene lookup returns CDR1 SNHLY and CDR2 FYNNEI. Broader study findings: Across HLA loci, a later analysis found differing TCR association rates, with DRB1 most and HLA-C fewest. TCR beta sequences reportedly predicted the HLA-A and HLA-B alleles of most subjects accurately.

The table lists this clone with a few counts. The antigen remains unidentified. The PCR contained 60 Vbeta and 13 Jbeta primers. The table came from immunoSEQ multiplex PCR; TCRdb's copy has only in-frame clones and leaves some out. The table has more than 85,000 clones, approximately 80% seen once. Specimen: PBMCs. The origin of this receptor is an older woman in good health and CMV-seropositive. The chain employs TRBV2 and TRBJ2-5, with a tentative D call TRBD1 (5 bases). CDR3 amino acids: CASSHRTPQETQYF. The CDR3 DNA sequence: TGTGCCAGCAGCCATCGGACACCTCAAGAGACCCAGTACTTC.